Shown below are 32 T cell receptor beta chains from a single sample sequenced in a study of early T cells in non-severe SARS-CoV-2 infection. MiXCR, applied by TCRdb to the 5' RACE reads, yields one record per CDR3 protein. The data contain 30,000 or so distinct CDR3 sequences, roughly 5% of them singletons. The material sequenced was whole blood. Receptors were obtained from an adult who was a healthcare worker with PCR-confirmed SARS-CoV-2 infection or an uninfected control (not recorded which).

This clonotype appeared many times. The CDR3: CASNWRGQGETQYF. The DNA of the CDR3 is TGTGCCAGCAATTGGCGGGGGCAAGGGGAGACCCAGTACTTC. This chain links TRBV12-3 or TRBV12-4 with TRBJ2-5; a possible D gene is TRBD2 (7 bases). The CDR3 sequence is 14 residues long. Trimming took 7 bases from V and 5 from J, leaving 17 bases between them.

This clonotype has at least ten counts. The rearrangement joins TRBV19 to TRBJ2-6; 8 nucleotides agree with TRBD1. The V and J ends lost 6 bases and 0 bases, in that order; junction bases with no gene match: 7. Germline lookup yields CDR1 LNHDA and CDR2 SQIVND (reference sequence). CDR3 length: 17 amino acids. This CDR3 is CASSQTGAVSGANVLTF. The DNA for the CDR3 is TGTGCCAGTAGCCAGACAGGGGCCGTCTCTGGGGCCAACGTCCTGACTTTC. The full variable domain, with the rest looked up from reference TRBV19 and TRBJ2-6, is DGGITQSPKYLFRKEGQNVTLSCEQNLNHDAMYWYRQDPGQGLRLIYYSQIVNDFQKGDIAEGYSVSREKKESFPLTVTSAQKNPTAFYLCASSQTGAVSGANVLTFGAGSRLTVL.

The chain uses TRBV4-2 and TRBJ2-3, with D perhaps matching TRBD2 (7 bases). Germline assignment: CDR1 LGHNA and CDR2 YNFKEQ. The CDR3 extends over 15 amino acids. Trimming pared 4 bases from V and 5 bases from J, leaving 16 bases between. The CDR3 DNA reads TGTGCCAGCAGCCTACAGGAGGGGGGGCAAGATACGCAGTATTTT. Protein sequence: CASSLQEGGQDTQYF.

At least ten counts were recorded for this clonotype. The rearrangement links TRBV5-6 to TRBJ2-7; 9 nucleotides align to TRBD1. The CDR3 consists of 14 residues. Germline V lookup: CDR1 SGHDT, CDR2 YYEEEE. Trimming removed 0 bases from V and 5 bases from J; junction bases left unmatched: 3. For the CDR3, the DNA is TGTGCCAGCAGCTTGGGACAGGGGGTCGACGAGCAGTACTTC. It yields the protein CASSLGQGVDEQYF.

This clonotype turned up a few times. The rearrangement links TRBV7-8 to TRBJ1-1; no firm D call. V shed 5 bases and J shed 8 bases, with 12 bases lying between them. The CDR3 contains 12 residues. CDR1 and CDR2 from the germline V gene are SGHVS and FQNEAQ. In nucleotides, the CDR3 is TGTGCCAGCAGCGTGGGAGAGGAGGAAGCTTTCTTT. Translation gives CASSVGEEEAFF.

The chain's CDR3 is CSANFGSSAKNIQYF. As DNA, the CDR3 is TGCAGCGCAAACTTCGGGTCCTCAGCCAAAAACATTCAGTACTTC. The chain links TRBV29-1 to TRBJ2-4; D gene unclear. V was cut by 7 bases and J by 0 bases, with 16 bases left in between. The CDR3 loop spans 15 amino acids. CDR1 is SQVTM and CDR2 is ANQGSEA in the germline V gene.

Ten or more counts support this clonotype. The J gene is TRBJ2-7, the V gene TRBV2; 8 nucleotides match TRBD1. The CDR3 is 14 amino acids. V was pared by 4 bases and J by 4 bases, with 6 bases of the junction left unmatched. Germline assignment: CDR1 SNHLY and CDR2 FYNNEI. CDR3 residues: CASSGQGTRYEQYF. DNA of the CDR3: TGTGCCAGCAGTGGACAGGGGACGAGGTACGAGCAGTACTTC. Using reference TRBV2 and TRBJ2-7 for the parts outside the CDR3, the full variable domain is EPEVTQTPSHQVTQMGQEVILRCVPISNHLYFYWYRQILGQKVEFLVSFYNNEISEKSEIFDDQFSVERPDGSNFTLKIRSTKLEDSAMYFCASSGQGTRYEQYFGPGTRLTVT.

This clonotype was seen at least ten times. J is TRBJ2-7 and V is TRBV27; D remains ambiguous. V lost 6 bases and J 4 bases, leaving 10 bases between the germline ends. This CDR3 region has 12 residues. CDR1 is MNHEY and CDR2 is SMNVEV in the germline V gene (reference sequence). The CDR3 bases are TGTGCCAGCAGAGGGCTGGAGTACGAGCAGTACTTC. It codes for CASRGLEYEQYF.

This clonotype is labeled medium-sized (0.01 to 0.1%). The CDR3 loop is CSARDLKGEQYF. CDR3 sequence (DNA): TGCAGTGCTAGAGATCTGAAGGGGGAGCAGTACTTC. The chain employs TRBV20-1 and TRBJ2-7; D possibly corresponds to TRBD1 (5 bases). The CDR3 has 12 residues. Germline V gives CDR1 DFQATT, CDR2 SNEGSKA (reference sequence). The V end lost 0 bases, the J end lost 7 bases, and 10 bases lay between the germline ends.

By proportion, this clonotype is medium-sized (0.01 to 0.1%). The genes are TRBV11-2 and TRBJ2-7; 8 nucleotides line up with TRBD1. V was pared by 1 base and J by 4 bases, with 3 bases of the junction left unmatched. This CDR3 comprises 14 residues. Germline CDR1 is SGHAT and CDR2 is FQNNGV. CDR3 amino acids: CASSLGQGIYEQYF. CDR3 coding DNA: TGTGCCAGCAGCTTAGGACAGGGGATATACGAGCAGTACTTC.

The V gene is TRBV5-1, the J gene TRBJ2-1; D perhaps matches TRBD2 (5 bases). The CDR3 is 16 amino acids. Trimming took off 2 bases at V and 12 bases at J, with 24 bases between the two ends. The germline CDR1 and CDR2 sequences are SGHRS and YFSETQ. In nucleotides, the CDR3 is TGCGCCAGCAGCTTAGCGTCTGTGGCTAGCCCAACGAGGCAGTTCTTC. It yields the protein CASSLASVASPTRQFF.

This clonotype showed up many times. This sequence joins TRBV10-3 and TRBJ2-5; 7 nucleotides align to TRBD2. Germline loops: CDR1 ENHRY, CDR2 SYGVKD. The V gene end was trimmed by 6 bases and the J gene end by 3 bases; junction bases not matched to a gene: 7. CDR3 size: 14 residues. The CDR3: CAISARGREETQYF. CDR3 nucleotides: TGTGCCATCAGCGCCCGAGGGAGGGAAGAGACCCAGTACTTC.

This clonotype was seen ten or more times. The chain couples TRBV20-1 to TRBJ2-3; TRBD1 matches 8 bases. V trimming: 6 bases; J trimming: 3 bases; junction bases outside the gene matches: 14. CDR3 length equals 16 residues. Germline V gene sequence: CDR1 DFQATT, CDR2 SNEGSKA (reference sequence). The CDR3 nucleotides are TGCAGTGCCACGACCCTGACAGGGGTTCGGACAGATACGCAGTATTTT. It yields the protein CSATTLTGVRTDTQYF.

Many counts were recorded for this clonotype. The genes are TRBV20-1 and TRBJ2-7, with D possibly being TRBD2 (6 bases). Germline values: CDR1 DFQATT, CDR2 SNEGSKA (reference sequence). The CDR3 has 12 amino acids. V shed 5 bases and J shed 5 bases, with 13 bases lying between them. Here the CDR3 reads CSASGLANEQYF. The CDR3 DNA reads as TGCAGTGCTTCGGGACTGGCTAACGAGCAGTACTTC.

Worth noting for this clonotype: A single base separates this from a much larger clone, so it may be a read error. This chain joins TRBV20-1 and TRBJ2-7; TRBD1 matches at 9 bases. The CDR3 has 11 amino acids. With V trimmed by 6 bases and J by 6 bases, 3 bases remained unmatched. Germline CDR1 DFQATT, CDR2 SNEGSKA (reference sequence). Here the CDR3 DNA reads TGCAGTGCCGGACAGGGGAGCGAGCAGTACTTC. This gives the protein CSAGQGSEQYF.

Ten or more counts support this clonotype. This chain connects TRBV5-4 to TRBJ1-2; D is undetermined. Germline V gene sequence: CDR1 SGHNT, CDR2 YYREEE (reference sequence). Between the trimmed V and J ends, which lost 4 bases and 10 bases, there was a span of 11 bases. CDR3 length: 11 residues. In nucleotides, the CDR3 is TGTGCCAGCAGCCTAAGGACCTCCTACACCTTC. Amino acids: CASSLRTSYTF. Filled out from reference TRBV5-4 and TRBJ1-2, the complete variable domain reads ETGVTQSPTHLIKTRGQQVTLRCSSQSGHNTVSWYQQALGQGPQFIFQYYREEENGRGNFPPRFSGLQFPNYSSELNVNALELDDSALYLCASSLRTSYTFGSGTRLTVV.

This clonotype was found many times. This chain links TRBV29-1 with TRBJ1-1; perhaps TRBD1 as D (6 bases). Trimming pared 8 bases from V and 2 bases from J, leaving 15 bases between. The CDR3 is 13 amino acids. Germline CDR1 and CDR2: SQVTM and ANQGSEA. The CDR3 DNA is TGCAGCACAGACAGGCGGGGAAACACTGAAGCTTTCTTT. This translates into CSTDRRGNTEAFF.

This clonotype appeared a few times. This chain uses TRBV10-2 with TRBJ2-3; D gene ambiguous. The germline gives CDR1 WSHSY, CDR2 SAAADI. V dropped 0 bases and J dropped 4 bases, with 14 bases sitting between them. The CDR3 is 16 amino acids. The CDR3 loop is CASSESWAPVPDTQYF. In DNA, the CDR3 is TGCGCCAGCAGTGAGTCGTGGGCGCCGGTCCCAGATACGCAGTATTTT.

This clonotype was recorded many times. The rearrangement links TRBV6-2 or TRBV6-3 to TRBJ2-1; tentatively, D is TRBD2 (5 bases). This CDR3 has 12 amino acids. From germline, CDR1 is MNHEY and CDR2 SVGEGT. Trimming pared 4 bases from V and 15 bases from J, leaving 16 bases between. CDR3 sequence: CASSSPAAPPFF. For the CDR3, the DNA is TGTGCCAGCAGTTCCCCAGCGGCCCCCCCGTTCTTC.

This clonotype was seen repeatedly, ten times or more. The chain links TRBV11-2 to TRBJ2-7; D call uncertain. The ends were cut back, 5 bases at V and 4 bases at J, with 18 bases in the middle. CDR3 size: 15 residues. Germline V gives CDR1 SGHAT, CDR2 FQNNGV. The CDR3 sequence is CASSHSPGSHYEQYF. CDR3 bases: TGTGCCAGCAGCCACAGCCCAGGATCCCATTACGAGCAGTACTTC.

This clonotype was found many times. The chain joins TRBV12-3 or TRBV12-4 to TRBJ2-7; maybe TRBD1 (6 bases). The CDR3 runs 11 residues. V was clipped by 5 bases and J by 10 bases, with 12 bases between them. The CDR3 nucleotides are TGTGCCAGCAGTCTGAACAGGGTCCAGTACTTC. Amino acid sequence: CASSLNRVQYF.

This clonotype was observed many times. This chain uses TRBV20-1 with TRBJ2-1; D gene uncertain. Germline values: CDR1 DFQATT, CDR2 SNEGSKA (reference sequence). Trimming removed 6 bases from V and 4 bases from J, with 19 bases in between. This CDR3 region has 15 residues. The CDR3 reads CSANLVEGFYNEQFF. The CDR3 DNA sequence: TGCAGTGCAAATCTTGTGGAAGGATTTTACAATGAGCAGTTCTTC.

This clonotype occurred a few times. The chain links TRBV30 to TRBJ2-7; D call uncertain. Germline CDR1 and CDR2: GTSNPN and SVGIG (reference sequence). This CDR3 region has 12 residues. V lost 0 bases, J lost 5 bases, and 8 bases lay in between. CDR3 in amino acids: CAWSVRLNEQYF. In DNA form, the CDR3 reads TGTGCCTGGAGTGTAAGACTTAACGAGCAGTACTTC.

This clonotype has only a few counts. This sequence joins TRBV5-1 and TRBJ2-7; 10 nucleotides match TRBD2. From germline, CDR1 is SGHRS and CDR2 YFSETQ. V shed 4 bases, J shed 0 bases, and the junction held 16 bases outside the gene matches. The CDR3 consists of 19 residues. The CDR3, as DNA: TGCGCCAGCAGCCTGACCGGGACTTACGGGACTAGCGCCTCCTACGAGCAGTACTTC. Its translation: CASSLTGTYGTSASYEQYF.

This clonotype was detected only a few times. This CDR3 fails to terminate in the conserved phenylalanine or tryptophan, so it likely reflects a read error. The chain is built from TRBV4-3 and TRBJ2-1, with a tentative D call TRBD1 (5 bases). The CDR3 has 14 residues. Germline V gene sequence: CDR1 LGHNA, CDR2 YSLEER. V lost 3 bases and J lost 7, with 13 bases in between. Here the CDR3 reads CASSQAGHPNEQFL. Here the CDR3 DNA reads TGCGCCAGCAGCCAGGCAGGGCACCCAAATGAGCAGTTCCTC.

This clonotype was seen many times. The V gene is TRBV6-5, the J gene TRBJ1-1; TRBD1 might be the D (5 bases). V shed 7 bases and J shed 0 bases, with 9 bases lying between them. Germline-derived CDR1 and CDR2 are MNHEY and SVGAGI. The CDR3 is 13 amino acids. The DNA for the CDR3 is TGTGCCAGCACTACAGGACTGAACACTGAAGCTTTCTTT. Encoded protein: CASTTGLNTEAFF.

This clonotype was detected a few times. CDR3 sequence reads: CASSFGVRTDTQYF. CDR3 sequence (DNA): TGTGCCAGCAGTTTCGGGGTGAGGACAGATACGCAGTATTTT. This chain links TRBV12-3 or TRBV12-4 with TRBJ2-3, with D maybe TRBD2 (5 bases). Trimming left V 3 bases short and J 3 bases short, with 10 bases between. The CDR3 totals 14 residues.

This clonotype occurred many times. CDR3 amino acids: CASSPPGHNSYEQYF. CDR3 in DNA: TGTGCCAGCAGCCCCCCTGGACACAACTCCTACGAGCAGTACTTC. V and J are TRBV7-2 and TRBJ2-7; D perhaps matches TRBD1 (5 bases). Trimming removed 5 bases from V and 0 bases from J, with 14 bases in between. The CDR3 consists of 15 residues. The germline CDR1 and CDR2 sequences are SGHTA and FQGNSA.

The chain combines TRBV2 with TRBJ1-2, with 7 bases lining up with TRBD1. The V segment lost 6 bases and the J segment 4 bases; nucleotides outside the gene matches: 8. The length of the CDR3 is 14 residues. Germline CDR1 SNHLY, CDR2 FYNNEI. The CDR3 loop reads CASRDWGQSYGYTF. The CDR3 bases are TGTGCCAGCAGGGATTGGGGACAGAGCTATGGCTACACCTTC.

This clonotype was found many times. V gene TRBV28 combines with J gene TRBJ2-1; D is perhaps TRBD2 (6 bases). The germline V and J ends were trimmed by 5 bases and 3 bases, with 17 bases remaining between them. Germline V CDR1 and CDR2: MDHEN, SYDVKM. This CDR3 has 16 residues. The CDR3 sequence is CASSTLAVLGYNEQFF. In DNA, the CDR3 is TGTGCCAGCAGTACCTTAGCGGTATTGGGCTACAATGAGCAGTTCTTC. The full variable domain, completed using reference TRBV28 and TRBJ2-1, is DVKVTQSSRYLVKRTGEKVFLECVQDMDHENMFWYRQDPGLGLRLIYFSYDVKMKEKGDIPEGYSVSREKKERFSLILESASTNQTSMYLCASSTLAVLGYNEQFFGPGTRLTVL.

This clonotype came up many times. This sequence joins TRBV20-1 and TRBJ2-3; possible D gene TRBD2, 6 bases. Germline-derived CDR1 and CDR2 are DFQATT and SNEGSKA (reference sequence). Trimming took off 6 bases at V and 4 bases at J, with 14 bases between the two ends. This CDR3 is built from 13 residues. The CDR3 here is CSATPRGPDTQYF. CDR3 bases: TGCAGTGCGACCCCGCGGGGCCCAGATACGCAGTATTTT.

To note about this clonotype: It may be a read error: a sequence one base away is much more abundant. The DNA for the CDR3 is TGTGCCAGCAAGTCGTCAGGAACGTTTGGAGGAAACACCGTATATTTT. It is translated as CASKSSGTFGGNTVYF. The chain couples TRBV6-6 to TRBJ1-3; D gene unclear. CDR3 length: 16 residues. From germline, CDR1 is MNHNY and CDR2 SVGAGI (reference sequence).